A single sample gave rise to the 11 T cell receptor beta chains below, sequenced in a study of cytomegalovirus exposure and HLA in healthy donors. 13 Jbeta primers and 60 Vbeta primers were used for the PCR. Using immunoSEQ multiplex PCR, the repertoire was profiled, and TCRdb retains in-frame clones only, with some absent. The sample carries 150,000 to 200,000 clones, over 75% recorded once. The sequencing sample was made of PBMCs. The source of these receptors is a man in his late teens or twenties in good health and CMV-seronegative.

The chain joins TRBV7-2 to TRBJ2-2; D gene ambiguous. Per germline, CDR1 SGHTA and CDR2 FQGNSA. The CDR3 is made up of 16 amino acids. Between the trimmed V and J ends, which lost 5 bases and 6 bases, there was a span of 19 bases. CDR3 sequence: CASSTNEAAAPGELFF. The CDR3 region has the DNA TGTGCCAGCAGCACTAATGAGGCCGCTGCTCCCGGGGAGCTGTTTTTT.

V gene TRBV30 combines with J gene TRBJ2-2; TRBD2 aligns across 7 bases. The germline gives CDR1 GTSNPN, CDR2 SVGIG (reference sequence). Trimming removed 7 bases from V and 6 bases from J; junction bases left unmatched: 11. This CDR3 is 14 amino acids long. In nucleotides, the CDR3 is TGTGCCTCCCTAGCGGTAGGAGTTGCCGGGGAGCTGTTTTTT. Its translation is CASLAVGVAGELFF.

The chain recombines TRBV19 with TRBJ2-1; D not certain. Germline assignment: CDR1 LNHDA and CDR2 SQIVND (reference sequence). V was clipped by 2 bases and J by 10 bases, with 12 bases between them. The CDR3 extends over 13 amino acids. Here the CDR3 DNA reads TGTGCCAGTAGTATACGGTCCGGTGAGGAGCAGTTCTTC. Translation: CASSIRSGEEQFF.

In this sample, this clone turned up once. The gene calls are TRBV19 and TRBJ1-5; 8 nucleotides match TRBD1. The CDR3 is made up of 16 amino acids. With V trimmed by 5 bases and J by 4 bases, 10 bases remained unmatched. The germline CDR1 and CDR2 sequences are LNHDA and SQIVND (reference sequence). CDR3 bases: TGTGCCAGTAGTGCCATTGACAGGGGCGGTAATCAGCCCCAGCATTTT. Protein sequence: CASSAIDRGGNQPQHF.

The rearrangement joins TRBV5-4 to TRBJ2-5; D possibly corresponds to TRBD2 (7 bases). The J call may be wrong; the DNA end is better matched by TRBJ2-7. This CDR3 contains 15 residues. The germline V gene has CDR1 SGHNT and CDR2 YYREEE (reference sequence). CDR3 nucleotides: TGTGCCAGCAGCCCGGGGGGCGGCAGGGACTACGAGCAGTACTTC. It yields the protein CASSPGGGRDYEQYF.

CDR3 protein: CASSLRGLGTDTQYF. The CDR3 coding sequence is TGTGCCAGCAGCCTAAGGGGGTTGGGGACAGATACGCAGTATTTT. This sequence joins TRBV28 and TRBJ2-3; perhaps TRBD1 as D (6 bases). The CDR3 is made up of 15 amino acids. The V gene lost 6 bases and the J gene lost 3 bases, with 16 bases spanning the gap. In germline, CDR1 is MDHEN, CDR2 SYDVKM.

The V gene is TRBV7-2, the J gene TRBJ2-3; TRBD2 matches 7 bases. Trimming removed 7 bases from V and 0 bases from J; junction bases left unmatched: 4. CDR1 is SGHTA, CDR2 FQGNSA, per germline. The length of the CDR3 is 14 residues. The CDR3 DNA sequence: TGTGCCAGCACCCGCGGGAGCAGCACAGATACGCAGTATTTT. Its protein product is CASTRGSSTDTQYF.

The chain joins TRBV6-5 to TRBJ2-7, with a weak D call TRBD2 (6 bases). With 7 bases removed from V and 3 bases from J, the gap between germline ends came to 16 bases. Per germline, CDR1 MNHEY and CDR2 SVGAGI. CDR3 length: 14 residues. This CDR3 reads CASTRDPGVYEQYF. CDR3 nucleotides: TGTGCCAGCACCAGGGACCCGGGGGTCTACGAGCAGTACTTC.

This chain uses TRBV27 with TRBJ1-5; 9 bases agree with TRBD1. The J segment lost 6 bases and the V segment lost 1 base, leaving 10 bases of the junction unmatched. The length of the CDR3 is 17 residues. The germline V gene has CDR1 MNHEY and CDR2 SMNVEV (reference sequence). The CDR3: CASSLWDRAVSSQPQHF. In DNA, the CDR3 is TGTGCCAGCAGTTTATGGGACAGGGCAGTATCAAGTCAGCCCCAGCATTTT.

This clone was seen once. The rearrangement links TRBV7-6 to TRBJ2-3; a weak D match, TRBD2 (6 bases). V was clipped by 3 bases and J by 3 bases, with 19 bases between them. The CDR3 has 17 residues. From germline, CDR1 is SGHVS and CDR2 FNYEAQ. The CDR3 is CASSFGAGLRETDTQYF. The CDR3 DNA follows: TGTGCCAGCAGCTTCGGGGCGGGGCTGCGGGAAACAGATACGCAGTATTTT.

This chain uses TRBV2 with TRBJ1-1, with TRBD1 as a possible D gene (6 bases). Between the trimmed V and J ends, which lost 7 bases and 0 bases, there was a span of 12 bases. This CDR3 contains 14 residues. Germline lookup yields CDR1 SNHLY and CDR2 FYNNEI. CDR3 coding DNA: TGTGCCAGCACCACAAGGGGGATGAACACTGAAGCTTTCTTT. This sequence encodes CASTTRGMNTEAFF.